Presented here are 31 T cell receptor beta chains from one specimen sequenced in a study of T cell repertoires in cytomegalovirus infection. TCRdb redid the calling of the reads with MiXCR, one entry per CDR3 protein. Of under 350,000 distinct CDR3 sequences in the sample, roughly a fifth were seen once. These TCRs are of unknown antigen specificity. The sample here was cultured PBMCs, taken from culture after CMV antigen stimulation. Receptors were obtained from a human donor in good health (CMV status not recorded). Some clones in this sample may be carry-over from other donors' samples.

The rearrangement uses TRBV5-1 and TRBJ2-1, with a weak D call TRBD2 (6 bases). CDR1 is SGHRS and CDR2 is YFSETQ in the germline V gene. This CDR3 has 14 amino acids. V was cut by 4 bases and J by 10 bases, with 18 bases left in between. The CDR3 is CASSPIPSSEEQFF. CDR3 in DNA: TGCGCCAGCAGCCCAATACCTTCTAGCGAAGAGCAGTTCTTC.

The table lists this clonotype with a few counts. This chain joins TRBV28 and TRBJ2-3; perhaps TRBD1 as D (5 bases). Per germline, CDR1 MDHEN and CDR2 SYDVKM. The CDR3 is 15 amino acids. V dropped 6 bases and J dropped 4 bases, with 17 bases sitting between them. CDR3 protein: CASRTSEPRADTQYF. In DNA, the CDR3 is TGTGCCAGCAGAACCTCCGAGCCCAGGGCAGATACGCAGTATTTT.

This clonotype was detected a few times. The rearrangement uses TRBV6-1 and TRBJ2-1; D is undetermined. The length of the CDR3 is 13 residues. The germline gives CDR1 MNHNS, CDR2 SASEGT. The V gene lost 4 bases and the J gene lost 9 bases, with 13 bases spanning the gap. CDR3: CASSGSSNSEQFF. CDR3 coding DNA: TGTGCCAGCAGTGGATCAAGCAATAGTGAGCAGTTCTTC.

This clonotype has just a few counts. This chain joins TRBV7-8 and TRBJ1-4; D perhaps matches TRBD1 (5 bases). CDR1 is SGHVS and CDR2 is FQNEAQ in the germline V gene. This CDR3 is 19 amino acids long. V gave up 2 bases and J gave up 0 bases, with 19 bases separating them. CDR3 in amino acids: CASSLRDPGRGATNEKLFF. The CDR3, as DNA: TGTGCCAGCAGCTTACGGGACCCCGGTCGGGGTGCAACTAATGAAAAACTGTTTTTT.

Concerning this clonotype itself: A much larger clone differs from this one at a single base, so this may be a read error. The chain employs TRBV28 and TRBJ1-1; the match to TRBD1 covers 9 bases. CDR1 is MDHEN and CDR2 is SYDVKM in the germline V gene. The V segment lost 6 bases and the J segment 1 base; nucleotides outside the gene matches: 6. The CDR3 contains 15 residues. The CDR3 nucleotides read TGTGCCAGCAGATTACCGGGACAGGGGAACACTGAAGCTTTCTTT. Its protein is CASRLPGQGNTEAFF.

This clonotype appeared many times. The chain has TRBV7-2 and TRBJ1-1; D not resolved. Germline values: CDR1 SGHTA, CDR2 FQGNSA. The germline V and J ends were trimmed by 3 bases and 4 bases, with 18 bases remaining between them. The CDR3 is 16 residues long. CDR3 nucleotides: TGTGCCAGCAGCTTTGTACCTATCGGGGAAGGCACTGAAGCTTTCTTT. Its protein is CASSFVPIGEGTEAFF.

This clonotype was found a few times. The chain joins TRBV19 to TRBJ2-1, with D possibly matching TRBD1 (7 bases). Germline CDR1 and CDR2: LNHDA and SQIVND (reference sequence). Between the trimmed V and J ends, which lost 4 bases and 3 bases, there was a span of 13 bases. The CDR3 consists of 15 residues. CDR3 sequence: CASSTRDRNYNEQFF. In DNA, the CDR3 is TGTGCCAGTAGTACGCGGGACAGAAACTACAATGAGCAGTTCTTC.

This clonotype was observed a few times. V and J are TRBV28 and TRBJ2-5; 9 positions agree with TRBD1. Germline-derived CDR1 and CDR2 are MDHEN and SYDVKM. With 7 bases clipped from V and 2 bases from J, the junction kept 8 bases outside the gene matches. The CDR3 is 15 amino acids. CDR3 protein: CASIPTGGSQETQYF. CDR3 nucleotide sequence: TGTGCCAGCATTCCGACAGGGGGTAGTCAAGAGACCCAGTACTTC.

The chain couples TRBV12-3 or TRBV12-4 to TRBJ1-5; TRBD1 agrees at 7 bases. V trimming: 6 bases; J trimming: 0 bases; junction bases outside the gene matches: 11. This CDR3 has 17 amino acids. CDR3 amino acids: CASSPGGGGGSNQPQHF. In nucleotides, the CDR3 is TGTGCCAGCAGCCCAGGGGGGGGCGGGGGTAGCAATCAGCCCCAGCATTTT.

The rearrangement joins TRBV7-9 to TRBJ1-5, with D unresolved. Germline loops: CDR1 SEHNR, CDR2 FQNEAQ (reference sequence). The CDR3 is made up of 12 amino acids. Trimming removed 5 bases from V and 9 bases from J, with 11 bases in between. The CDR3 region has the DNA TGTGCCAGCAGCCCCAGCTCCGGGCCCCAGCATTTT. Translating it yields CASSPSSGPQHF.

The V call is TRBV19, the J call TRBJ2-7; D call uncertain. CDR1 is LNHDA and CDR2 is SQIVND in the germline V gene (reference sequence). V lost 3 bases and J lost 0, with 9 bases in between. The CDR3 extends over 14 amino acids. The CDR3 reads CASSMDGSSYEQYF. CDR3 sequence (DNA): TGTGCCAGTAGTATGGATGGATCCTCCTACGAGCAGTACTTC.

This clonotype came up many times. This rearrangement joins TRBV12-3 or TRBV12-4 to TRBJ1-4; the D is unclear. The length of the CDR3 is 14 residues. V gave up 6 bases and J gave up 10 bases, with 18 bases separating them. This CDR3 is CASSRLGTTGKLFF. DNA for the CDR3: TGTGCCAGCAGCCGCCTGGGAACCACCGGAAAACTGTTTTTT.

This clonotype was seen more than once but under ten times. This rearrangement joins TRBV6-2 or TRBV6-3 to TRBJ1-5; D perhaps matches TRBD1 (6 bases). CDR1 and CDR2 from the germline V gene are MNHEY and SVGEGT. The CDR3 has 13 amino acids. V lost 7 bases and J lost 5, with 12 bases in between. The CDR3 sequence: CASMGTLYQPQHF. Written as DNA, the CDR3 is TGTGCCAGCATGGGGACACTTTATCAGCCCCAGCATTTT.

A few counts support this clonotype. The chain employs TRBV6-5 and TRBJ2-7; possible D gene TRBD2, 6 bases. Germline CDR1 is MNHEY and CDR2 is SVGAGI. CDR3 length equals 18 residues. Trimming took 0 bases from V and 5 from J, leaving 23 bases between them. The CDR3 DNA reads as TGTGCCAGCAGTTACTCGAGTCTTCCTACGGGAGTTTACCACGAGCAGTACTTC. Protein: CASSYSSLPTGVYHEQYF.

This clonotype has ten or more counts. V usage is TRBV2 and J usage is TRBJ1-2; D perhaps matches TRBD1 (5 bases). Trimming removed 6 bases from V and 5 bases from J, with 13 bases in between. The germline V gene encodes CDR1 SNHLY and CDR2 FYNNEI. This CDR3 region has 13 residues. CDR3 in amino acids: CASSLVTGYGYTF. CDR3 bases: TGTGCCAGCAGCCTGGTAACAGGTTATGGCTACACCTTC.

The chain carries TRBV4-2 and TRBJ2-3; 10 bases map to TRBD2. The germline V gene has CDR1 LGHNA and CDR2 YNFKEQ. The length of the CDR3 is 17 residues. Trimming removed 0 bases from V and 6 bases from J; junction bases left unmatched: 9. Here the CDR3 reads CASSQDHASGRWDTQYF. Written as DNA, the CDR3 is TGTGCCAGCAGCCAAGATCATGCTAGCGGGAGATGGGATACGCAGTATTTT.

In its sample, this clonotype was seen many times. V is TRBV27 and J is TRBJ1-5; D remains unclear. The CDR3 sequence is 13 residues long. Per germline, CDR1 MNHEY and CDR2 SMNVEV (reference sequence). V lost 10 bases and J 7 bases, leaving 17 bases between the germline ends. CDR3 nucleotides: TGTGCCACCTCAACGGGGTCTCGGCAGCCCCAGCATTTT. It is translated as CATSTGSRQPQHF.

In DNA, the CDR3 is TGTGCCAGCAGCCCCCGCGAGGGAGCCGGGGAGCTGTTTTTT. It translates to CASSPREGAGELFF. V and J are TRBV7-9 and TRBJ2-2; weak D call: TRBD2 (5 bases). V lost 5 bases, J lost 6 bases, and 13 bases lay in between. The CDR3 loop spans 14 amino acids. CDR1 and CDR2 from the germline V gene are SEHNR and FQNEAQ (reference sequence).

This clonotype was counted only a few times. The chain employs TRBV20-1 and TRBJ1-3; D uncertain. The germline gives CDR1 DFQATT, CDR2 SNEGSKA (reference sequence). The CDR3 sequence is 15 residues long. Trimming pared 0 bases from V and 4 bases from J, leaving 13 bases between. CDR3 residues: CSARDPVSPGNTIYF. The CDR3 nucleotides read TGCAGTGCTAGAGACCCAGTGAGTCCAGGAAACACCATATATTTT.

This clonotype has more than one count but fewer than ten. In DNA form, the CDR3 reads TGTGCCAGCGGAAGGAACCGGGCCATGAACACTGAAGCTTTCTTT. This gives the protein CASGRNRAMNTEAFF. The chain carries TRBV7-8 and TRBJ1-1; D gene ambiguous. Germline assignment: CDR1 SGHVS and CDR2 FQNEAQ. The CDR3 spans 15 residues. Between the trimmed V and J ends, which lost 8 bases and 0 bases, there was a span of 16 bases. Full variable domain (missing parts from reference TRBV7-8 and TRBJ1-1): GAGVSQSPRYKVAKRGQDVALRCDPISGHVSLFWYQQALGQGPEFLTYFQNEAQLDKSGLPSDRFFAERPEGSVSTLKIQRTQQEDSAVYLCASGRNRAMNTEAFFGQGTRLTVV.

The chain recombines TRBV7-9 with TRBJ2-1; 9 bases line up with TRBD2. The V and J ends lost 7 bases and 8 bases, in that order; junction bases with no gene match: 15. The CDR3 covers 16 residues. In germline, CDR1 is SEHNR, CDR2 FQNEAQ (reference sequence). CDR3: CASNGLAGEISYEQFF. For the CDR3, the DNA is TGTGCCAGCAACGGGTTAGCGGGAGAAATTAGTTATGAGCAGTTCTTC.

This chain joins TRBV12-3 or TRBV12-4 and TRBJ2-7; the match to TRBD2 covers 11 bases. The CDR3 spans 13 residues. The CDR3 DNA reads as TGTGCCAGCAGTGTAGCGGGAGGGGGCGAGCAGTACGTC. As protein: CASSVAGGGEQYV.

The V gene is TRBV5-4, the J gene TRBJ2-3; 12 nucleotides align to TRBD2. Germline V CDR1 and CDR2: SGHNT, YYREEE (reference sequence). With V trimmed by 1 base and J by 2 bases, 2 bases remained unmatched. The CDR3 is 16 residues long. The CDR3 DNA reads as TGTGCCAGCAGCTTGAGACTAGCGGGAGACACAGATACGCAGTATTTT. Amino acid sequence: CASSLRLAGDTDTQYF.

The chain is built from TRBV20-1 and TRBJ2-7, with 8 bases matching TRBD1. This CDR3 has 15 residues. Germline V gene lookup returns CDR1 DFQATT and CDR2 SNEGSKA (reference sequence). Losses at the gene ends were 6 bases for V and 0 bases for J; bases not matched to a gene: 10. In DNA, the CDR3 is TGCAGTGCGAGCAGACCCAGGGGGCACTCCTACGAGCAGTACTTC. Its protein product is CSASRPRGHSYEQYF.

CDR3 in amino acids: CASSSDREGKTVTQYF. CDR3 DNA: TGTGCCAGCAGCTCTGACAGGGAAGGCAAAACGGTGACCCAGTACTTC. This chain connects TRBV7-9 to TRBJ2-5, with 7 bases fitting TRBD1. Trimming took 4 bases from V and 7 from J; bases not matched to a gene: 15. This CDR3 region has 16 residues. The V gene's germline CDR1 is SEHNR and CDR2 FQNEAQ (reference sequence).

This clonotype was seen many times. The chain is built from TRBV7-2 and TRBJ2-7, with D hard to call. With 5 bases removed from V and 8 bases from J, the gap between germline ends came to 19 bases. Germline V gene sequence: CDR1 SGHTA, CDR2 FQGNSA. The CDR3 consists of 14 residues. The CDR3 nucleotides are TGTGCCAGCAGCCCCGCCGGGTCCGCGCCTCAGCAGTACTTC. Encoded protein: CASSPAGSAPQQYF.

There are a few counts of this clonotype. The chain couples TRBV6-1 to TRBJ2-4, with D tentatively TRBD1 (5 bases). Trimming left V 2 bases short and J 0 bases short, with 11 bases between. From germline, CDR1 is MNHNS and CDR2 SASEGT. The CDR3 is 16 residues long. The CDR3 is CASSESTVLAKNIQYF. The CDR3 nucleotides are TGTGCCAGCAGTGAATCGACAGTACTAGCCAAAAACATTCAGTACTTC.

The table lists this clonotype with a few counts. This chain joins TRBV6-5 and TRBJ2-5; 7 bases fit TRBD2. J lost 1 base, V lost 8 bases, and 19 bases had no gene match. This CDR3 spans 18 amino acids. The germline V gene encodes CDR1 MNHEY and CDR2 SVGAGI. The CDR3 reads CASPDALEGRGSQETQYF. The CDR3 DNA is TGTGCCAGCCCCGACGCCCTCGAGGGGCGGGGGAGCCAAGAGACCCAGTACTTC.

The chain combines TRBV12-3 or TRBV12-4 with TRBJ2-3, with 9 bases aligning to TRBD2. This CDR3 comprises 19 residues. The junction had 19 bases not matched to a gene; V was cut back by 6 bases and J by 3 bases. The DNA of the CDR3 is TGTGCCAGCAGCCAGATGAGGTTAGCGGGAGTACCGGGGACAGATACGCAGTATTTT. Its translation: CASSQMRLAGVPGTDTQYF.

The V and J genes are TRBV24-1 and TRBJ2-7; D is ambiguous. The CDR3 totals 14 residues. Trimming left V 4 bases short and J 1 base short, with 10 bases between. In germline, CDR1 is KGHDR, CDR2 SFDVKD. The CDR3: CATSEPGISYEQYF. In DNA form, the CDR3 reads TGTGCCACCAGTGAACCCGGAATTTCCTACGAGCAGTACTTC.

The chain links TRBV30 to TRBJ2-3; TRBD2 matches at 10 bases. CDR3 length: 13 amino acids. The germline V gene has CDR1 GTSNPN and CDR2 SVGIG (reference sequence). The CDR3 loop reads CARTSGSTDTQYF. For the CDR3, the DNA is TGTGCAAGGACTAGCGGATCAACAGATACGCAGTATTTT.